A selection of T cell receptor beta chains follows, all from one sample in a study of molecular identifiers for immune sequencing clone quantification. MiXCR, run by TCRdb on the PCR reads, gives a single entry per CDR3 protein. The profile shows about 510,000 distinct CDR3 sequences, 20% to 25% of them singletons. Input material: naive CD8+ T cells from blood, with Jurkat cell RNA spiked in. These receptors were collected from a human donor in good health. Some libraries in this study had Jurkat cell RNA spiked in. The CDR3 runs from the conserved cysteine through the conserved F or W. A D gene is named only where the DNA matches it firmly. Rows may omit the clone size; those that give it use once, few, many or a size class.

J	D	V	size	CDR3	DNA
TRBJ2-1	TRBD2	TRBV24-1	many	CATSDKPGLAGNEQFF	TGTGCCACCAGTGATAAACCGGGACTAGCAGGTAATGAGCAGTTCTTC
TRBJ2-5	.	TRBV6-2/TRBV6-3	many	CASYKNREYQETQYF	TGTGCCAGCTACAAGAACAGGGAATACCAAGAGACCCAGTACTTC
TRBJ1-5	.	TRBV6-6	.	CASSPGQRQPQHF	TGTGCCAGCAGCCCGGGACAAAGGCAGCCCCAGCATTTT
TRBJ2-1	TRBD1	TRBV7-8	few	CASSLGQGVNYNEQFF	TGTGCCAGCAGCTTAGGACAGGGGGTAAATTACAATGAGCAGTTCTTC
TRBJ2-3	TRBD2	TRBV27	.	CASSSRDLTSGSVDTQYF	TGTGCCAGCAGTTCCCGGGACCTGACTAGCGGGAGCGTAGATACGCAGTATTTT
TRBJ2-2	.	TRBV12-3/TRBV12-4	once	CASSFRTVRSSTGELFF	TGTGCCAGCAGTTTTAGGACAGTTAGGTCGAGCACCGGGGAGCTGTTTTTT
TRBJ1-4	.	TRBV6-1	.	CASSAGTLAATNEKLFF	TGTGCCAGCAGTGCCGGGACCCTGGCCGCAACTAATGAAAAACTGTTTTTT
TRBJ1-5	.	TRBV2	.	CASRGGQGSPPQHF	TGTGCCAGCAGGGGGGGGCAGGGGAGTCCGCCCCAGCATTTT
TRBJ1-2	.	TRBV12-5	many	CASGLIPPTVYGYTF	TGTGCTAGTGGTTTGATTCCCCCGACAGTCTATGGCTACACCTTC
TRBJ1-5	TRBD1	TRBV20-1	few	CSARANTGTGGLYSNQPQHF	TGCAGTGCTAGAGCCAACACCGGGACAGGGGGGTTATATAGCAATCAGCCCCAGCATTTT
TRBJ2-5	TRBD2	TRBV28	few	CASLDLESGGETQYF	TGTGCCAGCCTAGATTTGGAATCGGGAGGAGAGACCCAGTACTTC
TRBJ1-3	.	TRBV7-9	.	CASSTASEFGNTIYF	TGTGCCAGCAGTACAGCCAGTGAGTTTGGAAACACCATATATTTT
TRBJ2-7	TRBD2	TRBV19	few	CASSIVLAVGSEQYF	TGTGCCAGTAGTATAGTTCTAGCGGTAGGCTCCGAGCAGTACTTC
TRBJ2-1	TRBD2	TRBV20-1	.	CSAPGTSGRWGEQFF	TGCAGTGCCCCCGGGACTAGCGGGAGGTGGGGTGAGCAGTTCTTC
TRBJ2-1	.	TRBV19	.	CASSTLRGNEQFF	TGTGCCAGTAGTACCCTCCGAGGCAATGAGCAGTTCTTC
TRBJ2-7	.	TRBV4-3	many	CASSQDAGPYEQYF	TGCGCCAGCAGCCAAGATGCAGGACCCTACGAGCAGTACTTC
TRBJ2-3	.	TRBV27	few	CASSSGTSYSTDTQYF	TGTGCCAGCAGTTCAGGGACTTCCTACAGCACAGATACGCAGTATTTT
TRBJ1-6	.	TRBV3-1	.	CASSQDHGSLALHF	TGTGCCAGCAGCCAAGATCATGGGTCGTTGGCCCTCCACTTT
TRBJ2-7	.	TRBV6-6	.	CASSYRTATYEQYF	TGTGCCAGCAGTTATCGGACAGCTACCTACGAGCAGTACTTC
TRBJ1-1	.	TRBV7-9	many	CASSWGESDTEAFF	TGTGCCAGCAGCTGGGGGGAGAGTGACACTGAAGCTTTCTTT